The clone carrying this TCR beta chain was counted only a few times. Its antigen is still unknown. CDR3 length: 16 amino acids. Trimming took 1 base from V and 6 from J, leaving 14 bases between them. Germline V CDR1 and CDR2: SGHRS, YFSETQ. The sample belongs to a study of cytomegalovirus exposure and HLA in healthy donors. PCR amplification relied on 60 Vbeta primers (plus 13 Jbeta primers). TCRdb's table, derived via immunoSEQ multiplex PCR, lists solely in-frame clones and lacks some. The table has approximately 110,000 clones, less than 90% seen once. Whole-study results and caveats: Most sequenced TCRs were rare (though some public TCRs occurred in many donors).

The sequence came from a man aged 50 or older in good health and CMV-seronegative. The J gene is TRBJ1-6, the V gene TRBV5-1; D uncertain. Sequenced sample: PBMCs. CDR3 residues: CASSLSRAAPNSPLHF. CDR3 nucleotide sequence: TGCGCCAGCAGCTTGTCGAGGGCAGCCCCTAATTCACCCCTCCACTTT.